What follows are 6 T cell receptor beta chains derived from one specimen sequenced in a study of T cell responses to AZD1222 COVID-19 vaccine. The table came from immunoSEQ multiplex PCR; TCRdb's copy has only in-frame clones and leaves some out. The sample lists just over 150,000 clones, around 87% seen once, with about 8.9% in the top ten. This specimen consisted of peripheral blood, obtained 28 days after the second AZD1222 dose. These receptors originate from an adult who received the AZD1222 COVID-19 vaccine.

The chain has TRBV7-3 and TRBJ2-3; 9 nucleotides match TRBD1. CDR3 length equals 12 residues. The V gene's germline CDR1 is SGHTA and CDR2 FQGTGA. Losses at the gene ends were 5 bases for V and 14 bases for J; bases not matched to a gene: 8. The CDR3 DNA reads TGTGCCAGCAGCGTCGACAGGGGGAAATGGTATTTT. This encodes CASSVDRGKWYF.

This chain connects TRBV12-5 to TRBJ1-1, with TRBD1 as a possible D gene (5 bases). The germline CDR1 and CDR2 sequences are LGHNT and FRNRAP. With 6 bases removed from V and 1 base from J, the gap between germline ends came to 12 bases. The CDR3 loop spans 14 amino acids. The chain's CDR3 is CASGPGQPNTEAFF. The CDR3 DNA reads as TGTGCTAGTGGGCCGGGGCAGCCGAACACTGAAGCTTTCTTT.

This rearrangement joins TRBV3-1 (or the pseudogene TRBV3-2) to TRBJ1-5; D is undetermined. The CDR3 contains 15 residues. The germline CDR1 and CDR2 sequences are LGHDT and YNNKEL (reference sequence). The germline V and J ends were trimmed by 5 bases and 0 bases, with 11 bases remaining between them. DNA for the CDR3: TGTGCCAGCAGCTGGGCGTCTTATAGCAATCAGCCCCAGCATTTT. This codes for CASSWASYSNQPQHF.

This clone was observed a single time. The chain employs TRBV6-5 and TRBJ1-4; 7 bases agree with TRBD1. The CDR3 covers 15 residues. The V and J ends lost 6 bases and 0 bases, in that order; junction bases with no gene match: 4. Per germline, CDR1 MNHEY and CDR2 SVGAGI. CDR3 protein: CASRQDRATNEKLFF. Here the CDR3 DNA reads TGTGCCAGCAGGCAAGACAGGGCAACTAATGAAAAACTGTTTTTT.

The gene calls are TRBV9 and TRBJ1-1; maybe TRBD1 (5 bases). The ends were cut back, 1 base at V and 7 bases at J, with 11 bases in the middle. This CDR3 is built from 13 residues. Germline-derived CDR1 and CDR2 are SGDLS and YYNGEE. CDR3 amino acids: CASSVRGEGEAFF. In DNA form, the CDR3 reads TGTGCCAGCAGCGTAAGGGGCGAGGGTGAAGCTTTCTTT.

The V call is TRBV5-8, the J call TRBJ2-5; 8 bases match TRBD1. The ends lost 1 base at V and 2 bases at J; junction bases unmatched: 7. The CDR3 extends over 16 amino acids. Germline CDR1 reads SGHTS; CDR2 reads YDEGEE. CDR3 nucleotide sequence: TGTGCCAGCAGCTTGAGGGACAGGATTATACAAGAGACCCAGTACTTC. Protein: CASSLRDRIIQETQYF.